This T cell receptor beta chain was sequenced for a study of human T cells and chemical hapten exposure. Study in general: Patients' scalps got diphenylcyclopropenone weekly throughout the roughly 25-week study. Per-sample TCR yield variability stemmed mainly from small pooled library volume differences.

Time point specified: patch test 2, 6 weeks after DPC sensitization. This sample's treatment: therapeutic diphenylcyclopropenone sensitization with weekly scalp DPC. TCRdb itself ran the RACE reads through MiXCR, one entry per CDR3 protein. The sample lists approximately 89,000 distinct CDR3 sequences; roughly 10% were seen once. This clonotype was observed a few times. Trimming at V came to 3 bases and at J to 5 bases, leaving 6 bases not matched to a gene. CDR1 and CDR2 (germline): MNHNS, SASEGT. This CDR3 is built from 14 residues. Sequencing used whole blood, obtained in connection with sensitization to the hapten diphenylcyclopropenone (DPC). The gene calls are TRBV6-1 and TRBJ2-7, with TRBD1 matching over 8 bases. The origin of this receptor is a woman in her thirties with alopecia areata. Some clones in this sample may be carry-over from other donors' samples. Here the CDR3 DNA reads TGTGCCAGCAGTGAGAGGAACAGGGGGAACGAGCAGTACTTC. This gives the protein CASSERNRGNEQYF.